Following are 25 T cell receptor beta chains from one sample sequenced in a study of T-cell memory formation after mild COVID-19. TCRdb redid the calling of the 5' RACE reads with MiXCR, one entry per CDR3 protein. The data contain almost 550,000 distinct CDR3 sequences, approximately 20% of them singletons. Specimen: PBMCs or a T cell subset sorted from them (not recorded which). The source is an adult woman who had mild COVID-19 (a few samples of this study predate the infection). Cell type and time point are not known.

This sequence joins TRBV9 and TRBJ2-7, with TRBD2 matching over 8 bases. CDR1 and CDR2 (germline): SGDLS, YYNGEE. With V trimmed by 0 bases and J by 0 bases, 5 bases remained unmatched. The CDR3 spans 16 residues. CDR3 bases: TGTGCCAGCAGCGTAGGGGCAGGGACTAGCTCCTACGAGCAGTACTTC. Amino acid sequence: CASSVGAGTSSYEQYF.

This clonotype has more than one count but fewer than ten. The CDR3 protein is CASSQERTLGGYTF. The CDR3 DNA reads TGCGCCAGCAGCCAAGAAAGAACACTTGGTGGCTACACCTTC. This chain links TRBV4-1 with TRBJ1-2; D is ambiguous. Looked up from germline, CDR1 is MGHRA and CDR2 is YSYEKL. CDR3 length equals 14 residues. V gave up 0 bases and J gave up 7 bases, with 12 bases separating them.

In DNA form, the CDR3 reads TGCAGCGTTGGTTGGACAGACTCCACCGGGGAGCTGTTTTTT. Amino acid sequence: CSVGWTDSTGELFF. J is TRBJ2-2 and V is TRBV29-1; a weak D match, TRBD1 (6 bases). V was cut by 4 bases and J by 4 bases, with 13 bases left in between. The CDR3 sequence is 14 residues long. Per germline, CDR1 SQVTM and CDR2 ANQGSEA.

V and J are TRBV7-9 and TRBJ1-1; 9 bases fit TRBD1. The germline V gene encodes CDR1 SEHNR and CDR2 FQNEAQ (reference sequence). The ends lost 4 bases at V and 5 bases at J; junction bases unmatched: 5. The CDR3 runs to 14 residues. The CDR3 is CASSWDREGTEAFF. CDR3 coding DNA: TGTGCCAGCAGCTGGGACAGGGAGGGTACTGAAGCTTTCTTT.

The chain is built from TRBV19 and TRBJ1-2; D may be TRBD1 (5 bases). The V end lost 6 bases, the J end lost 8 bases, and 13 bases lay between the germline ends. The germline V gene encodes CDR1 LNHDA and CDR2 SQIVND (reference sequence). The CDR3 consists of 12 residues. CDR3 nucleotide sequence: TGTGCCAGTAGCCCAGCGGGGGACGGCTACACCTTC. This codes for CASSPAGDGYTF.

This clonotype was counted only a few times. The chain carries TRBV6-2 or TRBV6-3 and TRBJ2-7; TRBD2 aligns across 8 bases. The CDR3 has 13 residues. V shed 7 bases and J 4 bases; nucleotides not matched to a gene: 6. CDR1 is MNHEY and CDR2 is SVGEGT in the germline V gene. Written as DNA, the CDR3 is TGTGCCAGCAATATAGCGGGGAGATACGAGCAGTACTTC. Amino acids: CASNIAGRYEQYF.

The chain joins TRBV25-1 to TRBJ1-2; 10 bases are a match to TRBD1. Germline V gives CDR1 MGHDK, CDR2 SYGVNS. This CDR3 has 16 residues. V gave up 10 bases and J gave up 6 bases; unmatched junction bases: 17. The CDR3: CATEGNPDRGFHGYTF. CDR3 DNA sequence: TGTGCCACCGAAGGAAACCCGGACAGGGGGTTCCATGGCTACACCTTC.

This clonotype was seen a few times. The CDR3 loop is CATSRDEGAPPYF. The CDR3 DNA is TGTGCCACCAGCAGAGATGAGGGGGCCCCTCCGTACTTC. V and J are TRBV15 and TRBJ2-5; TRBD1 matches 7 bases. The junction had 8 bases not matched to a gene; V was cut back by 0 bases and J by 13 bases. The CDR3 totals 13 residues. Germline CDR1 is LNHNV and CDR2 is YYDKDF (reference sequence).

The rearrangement joins TRBV12-3 or TRBV12-4 to TRBJ2-1; D tentatively fits TRBD1 or TRBD2 (5 bases each). This CDR3 spans 15 amino acids. V gave up 6 bases and J gave up 7 bases, with 19 bases separating them. CDR3 sequence reads: CASSLQSGLGNEQFF. CDR3 coding DNA: TGTGCCAGCAGCCTACAATCGGGGCTAGGTAATGAGCAGTTCTTC.

The chain uses TRBV7-3 and TRBJ2-1; tentatively, D is TRBD1 or TRBD2 (6 bases each). V was clipped by 1 base and J by 0 bases, with 16 bases between them. This CDR3 spans 18 amino acids. Germline lookup yields CDR1 SGHTA and CDR2 FQGTGA. The CDR3 protein is CASSLNGGPWSSYNEQFF. CDR3 coding DNA: TGTGCCAGCAGCTTAAATGGGGGGCCCTGGAGCTCCTACAATGAGCAGTTCTTC. Together with reference TRBV7-3 and TRBJ2-1, the CDR3 gives the full variable domain: GAGVSQTPSNKVTEKGKYVELRCDPISGHTALYWYRQSLGQGPEFLIYFQGTGAADDSGLPNDRFFAVRPEGSVSTLKIQRTERGDSAVYLCASSLNGGPWSSYNEQFFGPGTRLTVL.

The gene calls are TRBV4-1 and TRBJ2-1, with D possibly being TRBD2 (5 bases). This CDR3 comprises 16 residues. V was cut by 0 bases and J by 6 bases, with 15 bases left in between. Germline CDR1 is MGHRA and CDR2 is YSYEKL. The CDR3 reads CASSQDPGGLGNEQFF. As DNA, the CDR3 is TGCGCCAGCAGCCAAGATCCTGGCGGGTTGGGCAATGAGCAGTTCTTC.

This clonotype was detected only a few times. The chain combines TRBV14 with TRBJ2-2; 7 nucleotides align to TRBD1. This CDR3 comprises 15 residues. The germline CDR1 and CDR2 sequences are SGHDN and FVKESK. V was clipped by 2 bases and J by 4 bases; unmatched bases: 4. The CDR3 here is CASSQWTGFTGELFF. The CDR3 coding sequence is TGTGCCAGCAGCCAATGGACAGGTTTCACCGGGGAGCTGTTTTTT. The full variable domain, rest sourced from reference TRBV14 and TRBJ2-2, is EAGVTQFPSHSVIEKGQTVTLRCDPISGHDNLYWYRRVMGKEIKFLLHFVKESKQDESGMPNNRFLAERTGGTYSTLKVQPAELEDSGVYFCASSQWTGFTGELFFGEGSRLTVL.

This clonotype was counted between two and nine times. The chain uses TRBV10-3 and TRBJ1-2; 11 positions agree with TRBD1. The length of the CDR3 is 18 residues. V shed 3 bases, J shed 3 bases, and the junction held 12 bases outside the gene matches. Germline V gene sequence: CDR1 ENHRY, CDR2 SYGVKD. The CDR3 region is CAISDPNFRDRGDYGYTF. In DNA, the CDR3 is TGTGCCATCAGTGACCCCAATTTCCGGGACAGGGGGGACTATGGCTACACCTTC.

The chain uses TRBV5-6 and TRBJ1-2; D gene unclear. The CDR3 loop spans 15 amino acids. Germline CDR1 reads SGHDT; CDR2 reads YYEEEE. V was shortened by 2 bases and J by 7 bases, with 18 bases between the two germline ends. CDR3 protein: CASSLVAVEPSGYTF. The CDR3 DNA follows: TGTGCCAGCAGCTTAGTCGCAGTGGAACCTTCTGGCTACACCTTC.

The CDR3 sequence is CASSDAGTSGTNRYNEQFF. The CDR3 DNA reads TGCGCCAGCAGTGACGCCGGGACTAGCGGGACCAACCGTTACAATGAGCAGTTCTTC. The rearrangement uses TRBV10-2 and TRBJ2-1, with 13 bases identical to TRBD2. The V gene's germline CDR1 is WSHSY and CDR2 SAAADI. The CDR3 runs 19 residues. The junction had 12 bases not matched to a gene; V was cut back by 3 bases and J by 4 bases.

Note on this clonotype: Likely a read error: the CDR3 ends without its conserved phenylalanine or tryptophan. The CDR3 coding sequence is TGTGCCAGCAGCCCCGCAGGGGGGTACGAGCAGTACTTA. It encodes CASSPAGGYEQYL. This sequence joins TRBV7-2 and TRBJ2-7; possibly TRBD1 for D (7 bases). V dropped 5 bases and J dropped 4 bases, with 12 bases sitting between them. CDR1 is SGHTA and CDR2 is FQGNSA in the germline V gene. The CDR3 covers 13 residues.

The chain links TRBV12-3 or TRBV12-4 to TRBJ1-4, with D hard to call. This CDR3 spans 11 amino acids. Between the trimmed V and J ends, which lost 3 bases and 7 bases, there was a span of 3 bases. The CDR3 coding sequence is TGTGCCAGCAGTTTTTCTGAAAAACTGTTTTTT. It is translated as CASSFSEKLFF.

This clonotype was seen only a few times. The chain has TRBV7-9 and TRBJ2-1; D not resolved. The V and J ends lost 3 bases and 4 bases respectively, with 19 bases between them. This CDR3 is 17 amino acids long. CDR1 and CDR2 (germline): SEHNR, FQNEAQ (reference sequence). The CDR3 spells CASSFSTATAAYNEQFF. CDR3 bases: TGTGCCAGCAGCTTCTCTACCGCCACGGCGGCTTACAATGAGCAGTTCTTC.

In its sample, this clonotype was seen a few times. The chain employs TRBV5-6 and TRBJ1-5; D uncertain. The germline CDR1 and CDR2 sequences are SGHDT and YYEEEE. V shed 1 base and J shed 0 bases, with 8 bases lying between them. This CDR3 has 15 residues. The DNA for the CDR3 is TGTGCCAGCAGCTTGAGTGGCTTTAGCAATCAGCCCCAGCATTTT. It translates to CASSLSGFSNQPQHF.

The chain joins TRBV5-8 to TRBJ2-7; 9 nucleotides match TRBD1. The V and J ends lost 4 bases and 3 bases, in that order; junction bases with no gene match: 8. The CDR3 runs 15 residues. CDR1 is SGHTS and CDR2 is YDEGEE in the germline V gene. CDR3 sequence reads: CASSLWTGVVYEQYF. DNA of the CDR3: TGTGCCAGCAGCCTGTGGACAGGGGTCGTCTACGAGCAGTACTTC.

The gene calls are TRBV20-1 and TRBJ1-4, with TRBD1 identical over 9 bases. Germline CDR1 reads DFQATT; CDR2 reads SNEGSKA (reference sequence). J was trimmed by 2 bases and V by 3 bases; bases with no gene match: 13. The CDR3 contains 18 residues. CDR3 amino acids: CSASRDRASVSTNEKLFF. The CDR3 DNA reads TGCAGTGCTAGTAGGGACAGGGCGTCCGTGAGCACTAATGAAAAACTGTTTTTT.

This clonotype was seen more than once but under ten times. The chain is built from TRBV20-1 and TRBJ2-1; D unresolved. Trimming removed 0 bases from V and 5 bases from J, with 14 bases in between. Germline V gives CDR1 DFQATT, CDR2 SNEGSKA (reference sequence). This CDR3 region has 15 residues. CDR3 DNA: TGCAGTGCTAGAGATAATTCCCCAGCCCACAATGAGCAGTTCTTC. Encoded protein: CSARDNSPAHNEQFF.

This clonotype has just a few counts. V is TRBV12-3 or TRBV12-4 and J is TRBJ2-1, with D uncertain. With 1 base removed from V and 4 bases from J, the gap between germline ends came to 8 bases. The CDR3 loop spans 14 amino acids. The CDR3 coding sequence is TGTGCCAGCAGTTTAGATCAGATATACAATGAGCAGTTCTTC. It specifies CASSLDQIYNEQFF.

This chain links TRBV7-2 with TRBJ1-1, with D perhaps TRBD1 (5 bases). The V gene's germline CDR1 is SGHTA and CDR2 FQGNSA. V was cut by 3 bases and J by 4 bases, with 12 bases left in between. This CDR3 is 14 amino acids long. CDR3 DNA sequence: TGTGCCAGCAGCTTTCAGGGTAGTCGCACTGAAGCTTTCTTT. Protein sequence: CASSFQGSRTEAFF.

V and J are TRBV6-5 and TRBJ1-5; tentatively, D is TRBD1 (6 bases). The CDR3 totals 16 residues. Per the germline V gene, CDR1 is MNHEY and CDR2 is SVGAGI. V lost 5 bases, J lost 7 bases, and 21 bases lay in between. The CDR3 loop is CASSPGMGAKRQPQHF. The CDR3 region has the DNA TGTGCCAGCAGTCCGGGGATGGGGGCCAAGAGGCAGCCCCAGCATTTT.